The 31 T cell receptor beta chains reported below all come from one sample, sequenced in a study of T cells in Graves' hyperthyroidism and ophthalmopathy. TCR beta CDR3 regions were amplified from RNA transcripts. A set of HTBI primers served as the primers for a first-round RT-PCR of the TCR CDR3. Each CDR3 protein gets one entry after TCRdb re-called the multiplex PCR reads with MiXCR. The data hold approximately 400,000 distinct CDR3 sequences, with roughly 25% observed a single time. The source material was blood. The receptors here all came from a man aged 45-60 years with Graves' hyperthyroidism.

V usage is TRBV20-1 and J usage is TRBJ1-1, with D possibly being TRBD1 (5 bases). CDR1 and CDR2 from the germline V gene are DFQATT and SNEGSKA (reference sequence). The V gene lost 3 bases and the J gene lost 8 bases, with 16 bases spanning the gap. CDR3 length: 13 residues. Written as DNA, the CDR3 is TGCAGTGCTAGGAGGGGAGTACGGGCAGAAGCTTTCTTT. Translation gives CSARRGVRAEAFF.

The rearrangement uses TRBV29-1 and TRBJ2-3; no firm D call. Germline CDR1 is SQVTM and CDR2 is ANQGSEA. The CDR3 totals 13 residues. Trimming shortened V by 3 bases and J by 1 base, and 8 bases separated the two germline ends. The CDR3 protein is CSVEGQGTDTQYF. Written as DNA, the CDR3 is TGCAGCGTTGAGGGCCAGGGCACAGATACGCAGTATTTT.

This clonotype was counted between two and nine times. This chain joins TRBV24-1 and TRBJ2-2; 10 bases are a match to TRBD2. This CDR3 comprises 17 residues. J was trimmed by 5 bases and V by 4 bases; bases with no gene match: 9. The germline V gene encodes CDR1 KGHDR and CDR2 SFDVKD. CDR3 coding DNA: TGTGCCACCAGTGACCGAGCGGGAGGGCCCGGTACCGGGGAGCTGTTTTTT. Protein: CATSDRAGGPGTGELFF.

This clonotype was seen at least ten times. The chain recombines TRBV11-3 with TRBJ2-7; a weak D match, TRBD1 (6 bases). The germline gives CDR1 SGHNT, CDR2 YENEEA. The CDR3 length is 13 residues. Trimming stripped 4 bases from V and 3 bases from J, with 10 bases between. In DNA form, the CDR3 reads TGTGCCAGCAGCTCTCTACAGGGCTACGAGCAGTACTTC. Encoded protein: CASSSLQGYEQYF.

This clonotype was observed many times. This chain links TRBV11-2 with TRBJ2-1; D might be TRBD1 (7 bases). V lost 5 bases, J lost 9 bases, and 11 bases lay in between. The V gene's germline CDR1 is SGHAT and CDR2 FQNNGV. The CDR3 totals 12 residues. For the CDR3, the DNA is TGTGCCAGCAGCGGGCGGGACAGTGAGCAGTTCTTC. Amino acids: CASSGRDSEQFF.

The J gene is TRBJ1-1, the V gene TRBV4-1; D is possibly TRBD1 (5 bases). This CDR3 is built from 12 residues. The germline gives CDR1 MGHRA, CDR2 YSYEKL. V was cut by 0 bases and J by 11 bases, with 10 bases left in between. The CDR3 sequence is CASSQDEEGAFF. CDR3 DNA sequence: TGCGCCAGCAGCCAAGACGAAGAGGGGGCTTTCTTT.

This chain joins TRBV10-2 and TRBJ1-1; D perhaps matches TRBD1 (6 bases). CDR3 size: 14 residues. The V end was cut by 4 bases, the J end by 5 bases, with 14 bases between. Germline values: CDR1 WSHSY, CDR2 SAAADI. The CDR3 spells CASSVQAQGTEAFF. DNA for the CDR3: TGCGCCAGCAGTGTTCAAGCTCAGGGGACTGAAGCTTTCTTT.

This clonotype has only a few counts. The DNA for the CDR3 is TGTGCCAGCAGCTTAGTTGGTCAATACACTGAAGCTTTCTTT. As protein: CASSLVGQYTEAFF. The chain links TRBV11-3 to TRBJ1-1; D ambiguous. Per the germline V gene, CDR1 is SGHNT and CDR2 is YENEEA. There are 14 residues in the CDR3. Trimming shortened V by 1 base and J by 3 bases, and 9 bases separated the two germline ends. Filled out from reference TRBV11-3 and TRBJ1-1, the complete variable domain reads EAGVVQSPRYKIIEKKQPVAFWCNPISGHNTLYWYLQNLGQGPELLIRYENEEAVDDSQLPKDRFSAERLKGVDSTLKIQPAELGDSAVYLCASSLVGQYTEAFFGQGTRLTVV.

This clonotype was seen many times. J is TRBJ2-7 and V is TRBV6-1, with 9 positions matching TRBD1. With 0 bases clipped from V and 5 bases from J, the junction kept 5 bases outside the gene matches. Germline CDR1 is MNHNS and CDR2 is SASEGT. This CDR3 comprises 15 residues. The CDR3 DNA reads TGTGCCAGCAGTGAAGCACAGGGGGCGATGGACGAGCAGTACTTC. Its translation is CASSEAQGAMDEQYF.

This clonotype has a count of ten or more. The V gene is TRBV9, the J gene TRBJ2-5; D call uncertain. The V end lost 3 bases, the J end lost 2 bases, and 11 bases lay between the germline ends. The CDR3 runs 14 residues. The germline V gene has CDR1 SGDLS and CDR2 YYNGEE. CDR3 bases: TGTGCCAGCAGCGCCGGATTGGGACAAGAGACCCAGTACTTC. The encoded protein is CASSAGLGQETQYF.

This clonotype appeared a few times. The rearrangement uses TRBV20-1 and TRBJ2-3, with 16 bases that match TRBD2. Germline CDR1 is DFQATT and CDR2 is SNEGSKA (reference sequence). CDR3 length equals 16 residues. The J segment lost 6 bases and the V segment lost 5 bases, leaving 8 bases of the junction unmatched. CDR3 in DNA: TGCAGTGCTGCCGGGACTAGCGGGAGGGCAAGGGATACGCAGTATTTT. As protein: CSAAGTSGRARDTQYF.

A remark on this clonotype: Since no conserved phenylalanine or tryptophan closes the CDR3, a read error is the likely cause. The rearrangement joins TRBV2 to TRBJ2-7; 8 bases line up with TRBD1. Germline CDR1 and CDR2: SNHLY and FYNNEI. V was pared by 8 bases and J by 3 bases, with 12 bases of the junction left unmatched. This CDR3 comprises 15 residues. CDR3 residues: CASRRDRRFHYEQYL. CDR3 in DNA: TGTGCCAGCCGACGGGACAGGCGCTTCCACTACGAGCAGTACCTC.

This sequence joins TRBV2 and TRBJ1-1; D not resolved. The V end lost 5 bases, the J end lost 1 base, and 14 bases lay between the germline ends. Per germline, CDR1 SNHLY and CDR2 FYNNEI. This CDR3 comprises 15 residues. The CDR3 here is CASSRTSGGNTEAFF. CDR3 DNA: TGTGCCAGCAGTCGTACCTCCGGAGGGAACACTGAAGCTTTCTTT. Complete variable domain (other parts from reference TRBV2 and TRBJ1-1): EPEVTQTPSHQVTQMGQEVILRCVPISNHLYFYWYRQILGQKVEFLVSFYNNEISEKSEIFDDQFSVERPDGSNFTLKIRSTKLEDSAMYFCASSRTSGGNTEAFFGQGTRLTVV.

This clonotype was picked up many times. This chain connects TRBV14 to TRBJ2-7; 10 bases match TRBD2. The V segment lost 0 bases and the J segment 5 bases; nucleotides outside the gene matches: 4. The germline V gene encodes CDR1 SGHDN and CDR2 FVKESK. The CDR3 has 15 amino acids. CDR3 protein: CASSQERLAGDEQYF. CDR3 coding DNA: TGTGCCAGCAGCCAAGAACGTCTAGCGGGAGACGAGCAGTACTTC. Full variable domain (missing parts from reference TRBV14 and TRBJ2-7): EAGVTQFPSHSVIEKGQTVTLRCDPISGHDNLYWYRRVMGKEIKFLLHFVKESKQDESGMPNNRFLAERTGGTYSTLKVQPAELEDSGVYFCASSQERLAGDEQYFGPGTRLTVT.

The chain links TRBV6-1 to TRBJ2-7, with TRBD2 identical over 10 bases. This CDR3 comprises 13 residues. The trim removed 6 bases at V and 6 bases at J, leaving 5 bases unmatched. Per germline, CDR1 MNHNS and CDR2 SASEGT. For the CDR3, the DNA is TGTGCCAGCAGCGGGGGACTAGCGAGCGAGCAGTACTTC. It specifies CASSGGLASEQYF.

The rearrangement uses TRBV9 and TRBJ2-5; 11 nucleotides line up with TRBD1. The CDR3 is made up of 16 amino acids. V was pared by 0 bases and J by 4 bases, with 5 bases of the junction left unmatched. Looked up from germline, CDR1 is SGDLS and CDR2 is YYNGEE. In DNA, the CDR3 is TGTGCCAGCAGCGTAGATGCCGGGACAGGGGGAGAGACCCAGTACTTC. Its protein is CASSVDAGTGGETQYF.

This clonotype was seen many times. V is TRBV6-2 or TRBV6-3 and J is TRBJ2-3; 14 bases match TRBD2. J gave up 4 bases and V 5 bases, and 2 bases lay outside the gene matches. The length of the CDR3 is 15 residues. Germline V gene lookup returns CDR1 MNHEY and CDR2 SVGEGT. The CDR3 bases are TGTGCCAGCAGTCGACTAGCGGGAGGGTCAGATACGCAGTATTTT. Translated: CASSRLAGGSDTQYF.

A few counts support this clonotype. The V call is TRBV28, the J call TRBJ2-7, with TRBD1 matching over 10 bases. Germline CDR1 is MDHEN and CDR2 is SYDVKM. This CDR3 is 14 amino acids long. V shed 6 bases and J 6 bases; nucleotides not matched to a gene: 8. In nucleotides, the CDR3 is TGTGCCAGCAGGCATCCGGGACAGGGGTTCGAGCAGTACTTC. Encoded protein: CASRHPGQGFEQYF.

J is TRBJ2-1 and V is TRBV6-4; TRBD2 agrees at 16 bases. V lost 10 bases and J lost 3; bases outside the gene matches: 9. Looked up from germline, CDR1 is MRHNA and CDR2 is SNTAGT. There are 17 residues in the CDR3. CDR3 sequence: CATSGTSGRGGYNEQFF. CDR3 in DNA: TGTGCCACCTCCGGGACTAGCGGGAGGGGAGGCTACAATGAGCAGTTCTTC.

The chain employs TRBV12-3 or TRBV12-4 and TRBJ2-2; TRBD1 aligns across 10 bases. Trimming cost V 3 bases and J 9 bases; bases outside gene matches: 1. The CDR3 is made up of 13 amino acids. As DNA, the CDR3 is TGTGCCAGCAGTTTGACAGGGGGCCGGGAGCTGTTTTTT. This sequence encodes CASSLTGGRELFF.

Written as DNA, the CDR3 is TGTGCCAGCAGACGACAGGGTGGAGCGGGGCAGTACTTC. This gives the protein CASRRQGGAGQYF. This chain joins TRBV6-1 and TRBJ2-7, with D tentatively TRBD1 (7 bases). V was trimmed by 6 bases and J by 9 bases, leaving 18 bases between them. Per the germline V gene, CDR1 is MNHNS and CDR2 is SASEGT. This CDR3 comprises 13 residues.

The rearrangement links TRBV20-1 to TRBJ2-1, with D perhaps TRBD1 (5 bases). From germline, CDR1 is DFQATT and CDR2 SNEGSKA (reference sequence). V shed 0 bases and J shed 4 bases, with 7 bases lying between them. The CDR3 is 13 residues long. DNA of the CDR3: TGCAGTGCTAGAGACGACAGATACAATGAGCAGTTCTTC. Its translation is CSARDDRYNEQFF.

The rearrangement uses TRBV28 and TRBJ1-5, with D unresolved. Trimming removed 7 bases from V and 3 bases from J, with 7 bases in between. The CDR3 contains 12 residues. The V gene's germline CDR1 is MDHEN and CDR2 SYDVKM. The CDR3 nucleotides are TGTGCCAGCATCGCAGTCAATCAGCCCCAGCATTTT. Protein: CASIAVNQPQHF.

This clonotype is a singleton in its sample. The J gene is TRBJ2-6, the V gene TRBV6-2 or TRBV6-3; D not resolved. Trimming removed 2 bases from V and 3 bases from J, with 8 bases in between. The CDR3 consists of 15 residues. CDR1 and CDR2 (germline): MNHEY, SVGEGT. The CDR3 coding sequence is TGTGCCAGCAGTTACGAGAGGCGTGGGGCCAACGTCCTGACTTTC. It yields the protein CASSYERRGANVLTF.

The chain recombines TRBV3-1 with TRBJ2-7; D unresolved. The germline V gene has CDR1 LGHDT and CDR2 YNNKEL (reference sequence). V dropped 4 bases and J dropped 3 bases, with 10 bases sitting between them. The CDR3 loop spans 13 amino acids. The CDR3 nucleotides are TGTGCCAGCAGCCCTCTGGACGGCTACGAGCAGTACTTC. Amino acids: CASSPLDGYEQYF.

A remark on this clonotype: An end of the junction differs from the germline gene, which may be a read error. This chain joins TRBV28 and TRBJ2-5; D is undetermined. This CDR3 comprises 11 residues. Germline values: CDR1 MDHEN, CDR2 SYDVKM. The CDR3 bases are TGTGCCAGCAGTTACAAAACATCCGTTCACTTC. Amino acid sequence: CASSYKTSVHF.

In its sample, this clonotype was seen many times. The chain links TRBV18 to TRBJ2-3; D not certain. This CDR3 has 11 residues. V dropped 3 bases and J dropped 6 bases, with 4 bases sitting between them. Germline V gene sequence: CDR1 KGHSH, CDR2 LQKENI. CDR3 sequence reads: CASSPEDTQYF. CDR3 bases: TGTGCCAGCTCACCTGAGGATACGCAGTATTTT.

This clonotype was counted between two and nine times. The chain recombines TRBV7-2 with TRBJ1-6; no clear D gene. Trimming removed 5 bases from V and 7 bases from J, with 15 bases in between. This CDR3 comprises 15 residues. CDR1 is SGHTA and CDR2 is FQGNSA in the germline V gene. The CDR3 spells CASSPSAGANSPLHF. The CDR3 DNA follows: TGTGCCAGCAGCCCTTCGGCCGGAGCCAATTCACCCCTCCACTTT.

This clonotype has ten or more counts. CDR3 nucleotides: TGTGCCAGCAGTTTATCGGCCAGCACAGATACGCAGTATTTT. Its protein product is CASSLSASTDTQYF. The chain has TRBV27 and TRBJ2-3, with D hard to call. Germline values: CDR1 MNHEY, CDR2 SMNVEV (reference sequence). The CDR3 length is 14 residues. Trimming removed 0 bases at V and 0 bases at J, with 4 bases between.

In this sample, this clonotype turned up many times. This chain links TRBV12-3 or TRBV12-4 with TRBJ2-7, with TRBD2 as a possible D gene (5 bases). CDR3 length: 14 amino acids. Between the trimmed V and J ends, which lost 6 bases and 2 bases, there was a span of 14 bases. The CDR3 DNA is TGTGCCAGCAGCCGCGGGCAAACCACCTACGAGCAGTACTTC. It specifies CASSRGQTTYEQYF.

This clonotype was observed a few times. DNA of the CDR3: TGCGCCAGCAGTTCCGGGACTAGTAAGGCAGATACGCAGTATTTT. Its translation is CASSSGTSKADTQYF. This chain connects TRBV5-1 to TRBJ2-3; 8 nucleotides align to TRBD2. Trimming at V came to 5 bases and at J to 4 bases, leaving 9 bases not matched to a gene. This CDR3 spans 15 amino acids. Germline V gene data show CDR1 as SGHRS and CDR2 as YFSETQ.